The TCR beta chain described here comes from a study of siplizumab effects on memory and regulatory T cells. This clone was recorded only once. Sequenced by immunoSEQ multiplex PCR; TCRdb stores in-frame clones only, minus some. This sample has some 100,000 clones, with roughly 94% found just once. The ends were cut back, 9 bases at V and 2 bases at J, with 2 bases in the middle. CDR1 and CDR2 (germline): MNHEY, SVGAGI. CDR3 length: 9 amino acids. The TCR comes from a human donor in good health. The rearrangement links TRBV6-5 to TRBJ2-7; D remains unclear. The sequencing sample was made of Tregs sorted from blood. The CDR3 DNA follows: TGTGCCAGAGCCTACGAGCAGTACTTC. This sequence encodes CARAYEQYF.